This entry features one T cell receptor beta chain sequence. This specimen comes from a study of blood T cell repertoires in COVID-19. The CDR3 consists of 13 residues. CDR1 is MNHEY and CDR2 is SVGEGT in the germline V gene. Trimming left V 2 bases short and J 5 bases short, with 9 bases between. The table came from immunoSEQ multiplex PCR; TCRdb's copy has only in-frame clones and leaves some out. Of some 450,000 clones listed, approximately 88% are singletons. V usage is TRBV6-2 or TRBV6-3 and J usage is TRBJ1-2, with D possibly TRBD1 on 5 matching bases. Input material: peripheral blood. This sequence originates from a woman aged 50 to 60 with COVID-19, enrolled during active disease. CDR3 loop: CASSYRGFYGYTF. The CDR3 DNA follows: TGTGCCAGCAGTTACAGGGGTTTTTATGGCTACACCTTC.